This note documents a single T cell receptor (beta chain) sequence. Antigen unknown. Through a sample-barcoded 5' primer and a J-beta primer mix, a second PCR was run for about 6 to 12 cycles. TCRdb passed the 5' RACE reads through MiXCR, listing each CDR3 protein once. The sample records about 1,400,000 distinct CDR3 sequences, approximately 59% being singletons. The length of the CDR3 is 13 residues. The germline V gene encodes CDR1 SGDLS and CDR2 YYNGEE. V shed 1 base and J shed 5 bases, with 10 bases lying between them. The donors, all healthy, were Caucasians living in Russia, aged roughly 6 to 100. Peripheral blood from each donor was collected in a volume of 8.5 to 10 milliliters. This entry is derived from a study of blood T cells in healthy people across ages. Whole-study findings and limits: While age rose, TCR beta diversity per million T cells dropped in a roughly linear way. Fewer expanded clones and more diversity marked long-lived versus aged donors.

The rearrangement links TRBV9 to TRBJ2-7, with no clear D. The clonotype originates from a man aged 18 to 29 in good health. Material for sequencing was blood. The CDR3 DNA sequence: TGTGCCAGCAGCGTATCCCCCCCTCACGAGCAGTACTTC. The encoded protein is CASSVSPPHEQYF.